These T cell receptor beta chains were read from a single sample in a study of beta chain features in type 1 diabetes. Produced via immunoSEQ multiplex PCR; TCRdb's table is partial and in-frame only. The repertoire has fewer than 350,000 clones, about 15% of them found once; the top ten carry approximately 0.015%. Material: naive CD4+ T cells from blood. All receptors come from a man younger than 35 with type 1 diabetes. Each CDR3 is given with its conserved first and last residue.

v_call cdr3_aa
TRBV28 CASSLSLPSTGGLETQYF
TRBV6-5 CASSPGRGETQYF
TRBV30 CAWGGGETQYF
TRBV19 CASSLAGADTQYF
TRBV29-1 CSVAHLGGISYNEQFF
TRBV5-6 CASSLQWAGLMNTEAFF
TRBV18 CASSPSREAYEQYF
TRBV7-2 CASSYSTGGGYTF
TRBV6-1 CASSYGVYGYTF
TRBV18 CASSRTGGTEAFF
TRBV7-2 CASSPTLAGAVGYTF
TRBV2 CASREDYEQYF
TRBV5-1 CASSWGTGKETQYF
TRBV9 CASSVAGSGATTQYF
TRBV19 CASSIGQTRSYNEQFF
TRBV7-2 CASCRSGGAEETQYF
TRBV28 CASSPRREQYF
TRBV25-1 CASSDGGGHPRKAFF
TRBV28 CASSLIDRGTYNEQFF
TRBV28 CASSDRRAREGYTF
TRBV6-6 CASRTGTSGYHNEQFF
TRBV5-4 CASSFRTGGVNEQFF
TRBV7-9 CASSSRRGSGDEQYF
TRBV7-2 CASSSLAGVVNEQFF
TRBV4-3 CASSQTGDVGADTQYF
TRBV4-2 CASSQEGQGHGELFF
TRBV7-9 CASSPYPTGNTEAFF
TRBV7-2 CASSLEASGYNEQFF
TRBV28 CASSPVQGASTDTQYF
TRBV2 CASSLDRNYGYTF
TRBV9 CASSVGYRGYTEAFF
TRBV11-2 CASSLGAGLTYEQYF
TRBV9 CASSVERWGGHETQYF
TRBV4-3 CASSPPDRPHYGYTF
TRBV4-3 CASSQAPYNEQFF
TRBV28 CASSKPSKADTQYF
TRBV7-9 CASSPGGFKNYGYTF
TRBV11-2 CASSSQGGNTEAFF
TRBV7-7 CASSQGQGVGYEQYF
TRBV19 CASSKGAVHNEQFF
TRBV15 CATGTSGAYEQYF
TRBV18 CASSPRGQSYEQYF
TRBV6-5 CASSRQTGTEQFF
TRBV5-8 CASSAYRVGEETQYF
TRBV7-2 CASSLVGNTEAFF
TRBV7-2 CASTQTLEAFF
TRBV4-3 CASSPGPAGSFYGYTF
TRBV5-1 CASRPGLEETQYF
TRBV10-3 CAISEPGTSVRSSYNEQFF
TRBV18 CASSPSRGVYGYTF
TRBV28 CASSRIPTGSNQPQHF
TRBV30 CAWSVRATYGYTF
TRBV10-3 CAISGGGETQYF